This T cell receptor beta chain was retrieved from a study of type 1 regulatory T cells. In the study overall: An in vitro protocol generated T-allo10, a Tr1-enriched, alloantigen-specific CD4 T cell product.

As to this clonotype: Its antigen is unidentified.

TCRdb reanalysed the reads using MiXCR and keeps one entry per CDR3 protein. The sample lists under 30,000 distinct CDR3 sequences; less than 50% were seen once. CDR1 SGHRS and CDR2 YFSETQ come from the germline V gene. V was pared by 5 bases and J by 9 bases, with 8 bases of the junction left unmatched. CDR3 size: 15 residues. The origin of this receptor is a human donor in good health. The chain carries TRBV5-1 and TRBJ1-6; 10 bases line up with TRBD1. The sequenced material came from cultured T cells, either the whole culture or a sorted T cell fraction (not recorded which). CDR3 in DNA: TGCGCCAGCAGTCCCGGACAGGGGGAAGTTTCACCCCTCCACTTT. It yields the protein CASSPGQGEVSPLHF.